Below, 25 T cell receptor beta chains from the same sample are listed, as sequenced in a study of blood T cell repertoires in COVID-19. Sequencing used immunoSEQ multiplex PCR; TCRdb keeps in-frame clones, though not all of them. There are just under 350,000 clones in the sample; around 91% occur only once, and around 3.5% lies in the top ten. Sample: peripheral blood. Source of these receptors: a woman aged 18-29 years who had recovered from COVID-19.

The J gene is TRBJ1-6, the V gene TRBV6-2 or TRBV6-3; 9 bases agree with TRBD1. The CDR3 is 15 residues long. The germline V gene has CDR1 MNHEY and CDR2 SVGEGT. V lost 2 bases to trimming and J lost 7 bases; unmatched junction nucleotides: 3. DNA of the CDR3: TGTGCCAGCAGTTACGACAGGGGGGTGAATTCACCCCTCCACTTT. It specifies CASSYDRGVNSPLHF.

The chain has TRBV5-1 and TRBJ2-1; D is uncertain. V was trimmed by 4 bases and J by 4 bases, leaving 21 bases between them. The CDR3 covers 17 residues. Looked up from germline, CDR1 is SGHRS and CDR2 is YFSETQ. The CDR3 sequence: CASSRDLDDPWYNEQFF. DNA of the CDR3: TGCGCCAGCAGCCGAGACCTAGACGATCCTTGGTACAATGAGCAGTTCTTC.

The chain combines TRBV11-3 with TRBJ2-2; 8 bases fit TRBD1. The V gene's germline CDR1 is SGHNT and CDR2 YENEEA. V shed 3 bases, J shed 4 bases, and the junction held 7 bases outside the gene matches. CDR3 length: 16 amino acids. The CDR3: CASSLEVTGGTGELFF. The DNA of the CDR3 is TGTGCCAGCAGCTTGGAAGTTACAGGGGGCACCGGGGAGCTGTTTTTT.

This clone was seen a single time. V is TRBV2 and J is TRBJ2-7; D not resolved. Trimming removed 1 base at V and 0 bases at J, with 10 bases between. Germline V CDR1 and CDR2: SNHLY, FYNNEI. The CDR3 spans 15 residues. The CDR3, as DNA: TGTGCCAGCAGTGAAGGATTTTTGAGCTCCTACGAGCAGTACGTC. It yields the protein CASSEGFLSSYEQYV.

Only a few counts were recorded for this clone. The CDR3 bases are TGCAGCGTGGACAGGGGGGAAGCTTTCTTT. Translating it yields CSVDRGEAFF. V gene TRBV20-1 combines with J gene TRBJ1-1; TRBD1 matches at 10 bases. CDR1 and CDR2 (germline): DFQATT, SNEGSKA (reference sequence). There are 10 residues in the CDR3.

The V call is TRBV6-5, the J call TRBJ2-1, with 7 bases lining up with TRBD2. Trimming removed 2 bases from V and 9 bases from J; junction bases left unmatched: 7. The CDR3 totals 14 residues. Germline assignment: CDR1 MNHEY and CDR2 SVGAGI. CDR3 nucleotide sequence: TGTGCCAGCAGTTACAGGGCGGGAGTCAGTGAGCAGTTCTTC. Translated, it gives CASSYRAGVSEQFF.

This sequence joins TRBV9 and TRBJ1-4, with D possibly TRBD1 on 6 matching bases. The CDR3 length is 13 residues. Germline V gives CDR1 SGDLS, CDR2 YYNGEE. The V end was cut by 2 bases, the J end by 8 bases, with 10 bases between. The CDR3 nucleotides read TGTGCCAGCAGCGTTCAGGGGATGGAAAAACTGTTTTTT. This codes for CASSVQGMEKLFF. Looking up the rest from reference TRBV9 and TRBJ1-4 gives the full variable domain: DSGVTQTPKHLITATGQRVTLRCSPRSGDLSVYWYQQSLDQGLQFLIQYYNGEERAKGNILERFSAQQFPDLHSELNLSSLELGDSALYFCASSVQGMEKLFFGSGTQLSVL.

The chain couples TRBV11-3 to TRBJ2-2; 8 bases are shared with TRBD2. Germline V gene sequence: CDR1 SGHNT, CDR2 YENEEA. The junction had 4 bases not matched to a gene; V was cut back by 2 bases and J by 5 bases. The CDR3 contains 15 residues. The CDR3 DNA sequence: TGTGCCAGCAGCTTAATAGCGGGAACGACCGGGGAGCTGTTTTTT. It yields the protein CASSLIAGTTGELFF.

V and J are TRBV5-1 and TRBJ2-4, with D maybe TRBD1 (5 bases). The germline V and J ends were trimmed by 8 bases and 3 bases, with 18 bases remaining between them. Germline-derived CDR1 and CDR2 are SGHRS and YFSETQ. The CDR3 length is 15 residues. CDR3 DNA: TGCGCCAGTCGGCTACAGGATATAGGCAAAAACATTCAGTACTTC. This codes for CASRLQDIGKNIQYF.

V gene TRBV3-1 (or the pseudogene TRBV3-2) combines with J gene TRBJ1-4; D call uncertain. V was clipped by 0 bases and J by 0 bases, with 11 bases between them. This CDR3 is built from 17 residues. From germline, CDR1 is LGHDT and CDR2 YNNKEL (reference sequence). The DNA for the CDR3 is TGTGCCAGCAGCCAAGATACGTATACTACAACTAATGAAAAACTGTTTTTT. Residues: CASSQDTYTTTNEKLFF.

The V call is TRBV19, the J call TRBJ1-2; D unclear. The ends were cut back, 5 bases at V and 0 bases at J, with 4 bases in the middle. Germline values: CDR1 LNHDA, CDR2 SQIVND (reference sequence). This CDR3 has 12 residues. CDR3 DNA sequence: TGTGCCAGTAGTGCGTCTAACTATGGCTACACCTTC. It codes for CASSASNYGYTF.

DNA of the CDR3: TGTGCCAGCAGCAAAGAGGTTGTTGGACTCCTTACAGATACGCAGTATTTT. Its translation: CASSKEVVGLLTDTQYF. V and J are TRBV21-1 and TRBJ2-3; the D segment call TRBD2 is taken from the table without a DNA check. TRBV21-1 is listed as a pseudogene. The CDR3 has 17 amino acids.

The rearrangement joins TRBV19 to TRBJ2-5; 11 bases agree with TRBD2. Looked up from germline, CDR1 is LNHDA and CDR2 is SQIVND (reference sequence). V shed 7 bases and J 4 bases; nucleotides not matched to a gene: 14. This CDR3 comprises 17 residues. The CDR3 is CASTPRVAGGGGETQYF. CDR3 nucleotide sequence: TGTGCCAGTACCCCCAGGGTAGCGGGAGGGGGTGGAGAGACCCAGTACTTC.

The chain carries TRBV19 and TRBJ2-1; TRBD1 might be the D (5 bases). V was shortened by 5 bases and J by 6 bases, with 11 bases between the two germline ends. Germline V gives CDR1 LNHDA, CDR2 SQIVND (reference sequence). The CDR3 covers 13 residues. Written as DNA, the CDR3 is TGTGCCAGTAGTCCGACAGTTTCCAATGAGCAGTTCTTC. Its translation: CASSPTVSNEQFF.

The V call is TRBV19, the J call TRBJ1-2, with D possibly being TRBD1 (6 bases). Germline V CDR1 and CDR2: LNHDA, SQIVND (reference sequence). The V gene lost 5 bases and the J gene lost 1 base, with 11 bases spanning the gap. The CDR3 is made up of 14 amino acids. The DNA for the CDR3 is TGTGCCAGTAGTGTAACAGGGAGTAACTATGGCTACACCTTC. The encoded protein is CASSVTGSNYGYTF.

V is TRBV7-9 and J is TRBJ2-1; D may be TRBD1 (6 bases). This CDR3 is built from 14 residues. Germline CDR1 and CDR2: SEHNR and FQNEAQ (reference sequence). Deletions cut 5 bases from V and 7 bases from J, with 15 bases between. CDR3: CASSPSRGLNEQFF. The CDR3 nucleotides read TGTGCCAGCAGCCCCTCCAGGGGATTGAATGAGCAGTTCTTC.

The gene calls are TRBV7-2 and TRBJ2-3; tentative D call: TRBD2 (5 bases). V lost 5 bases and J 1 base, leaving 16 bases between the germline ends. The CDR3 loop spans 16 amino acids. In germline, CDR1 is SGHTA, CDR2 FQGNSA. In DNA form, the CDR3 reads TGTGCCAGCAGCCCCGGTCGGGGTCGGGGCACAGATACGCAGTATTTT. It codes for CASSPGRGRGTDTQYF.

The chain is built from TRBV2 and TRBJ2-1; D might be TRBD2 (5 bases). There are 15 residues in the CDR3. V shed 6 bases and J shed 0 bases, with 12 bases lying between them. Germline V gene lookup returns CDR1 SNHLY and CDR2 FYNNEI. CDR3 bases: TGTGCCAGCAGGGTGACTACCCTCTCCTACAATGAGCAGTTCTTC. Translating gives CASRVTTLSYNEQFF.

The rearrangement joins TRBV9 to TRBJ1-3; D may be TRBD1 (5 bases). This CDR3 contains 15 residues. Germline V gives CDR1 SGDLS, CDR2 YYNGEE. Trimming pared 0 bases from V and 2 bases from J, leaving 9 bases between. For the CDR3, the DNA is TGTGCCAGCAGCGTAGGATCACAGGCTGGAAACACCATATATTTT. Protein sequence: CASSVGSQAGNTIYF.

V is TRBV9 and J is TRBJ1-1; D remains unclear. The CDR3 spans 14 residues. From germline, CDR1 is SGDLS and CDR2 YYNGEE. V was clipped by 4 bases and J by 1 base, with 11 bases between them. CDR3 residues: CASSLLQWNTEAFF. In DNA, the CDR3 is TGTGCCAGCAGCCTTCTACAGTGGAACACTGAAGCTTTCTTT. Combining the CDR3 with reference TRBV9 and TRBJ1-1 gives the whole variable domain DSGVTQTPKHLITATGQRVTLRCSPRSGDLSVYWYQQSLDQGLQFLIQYYNGEERAKGNILERFSAQQFPDLHSELNLSSLELGDSALYFCASSLLQWNTEAFFGQGTRLTVV.

J is TRBJ1-5 and V is TRBV5-8, with D possibly TRBD1 on 5 matching bases. The ends were cut back, 0 bases at V and 0 bases at J, with 7 bases in the middle. This CDR3 spans 15 amino acids. In germline, CDR1 is SGHTS, CDR2 YDEGEE. This chain's CDR3 is CASSLGQISNQPQHF. The CDR3 DNA follows: TGTGCCAGCAGCTTGGGACAGATTAGCAATCAGCCCCAGCATTTT.

In regard to this clone: Within the sample, other DNA sequences also encode this same CDR3. This chain connects TRBV6-4 to TRBJ2-3, with D possibly being TRBD1 (6 bases). Trimming stripped 3 bases from V and 3 bases from J, with 7 bases between. The CDR3 loop spans 13 amino acids. CDR1 and CDR2 (germline): MRHNA, SNTAGT. DNA for the CDR3: TGTGCCAGCAGTGAAACAGGGACAGATACGCAGTATTTT. It encodes CASSETGTDTQYF.

V is TRBV29-1 and J is TRBJ2-7; tentative D call: TRBD2 (5 bases). The CDR3 consists of 11 residues. Germline-derived CDR1 and CDR2 are SQVTM and ANQGSEA. Trimming took off 6 bases at V and 4 bases at J, with 10 bases between the two ends. The CDR3 reads CSVRRGYEQYV. For the CDR3, the DNA is TGCAGCGTCCGCCGGGGATACGAGCAGTACGTC.

The CDR3 bases are TGTGCCAGTAGAGAACCCGTTTACCGGACAGTTTATAACTATGGCTACACCTTC. Translated: CASREPVYRTVYNYGYTF. The chain employs TRBV19 and TRBJ1-2; TRBD1 might be the D (6 bases). Germline V CDR1 and CDR2: LNHDA, SQIVND (reference sequence). The CDR3 spans 18 residues. V was clipped by 6 bases and J by 1 base, with 24 bases between them.

The gene calls are TRBV19 and TRBJ2-3, with D tentatively TRBD1 (5 bases). CDR1 LNHDA and CDR2 SQIVND come from the germline V gene (reference sequence). Trimming pared 2 bases from V and 8 bases from J, leaving 14 bases between. The CDR3 contains 14 residues. The CDR3 sequence is CASSIKADQGTQYF. In DNA form, the CDR3 reads TGTGCCAGTAGTATAAAGGCAGACCAGGGTACGCAGTATTTT.